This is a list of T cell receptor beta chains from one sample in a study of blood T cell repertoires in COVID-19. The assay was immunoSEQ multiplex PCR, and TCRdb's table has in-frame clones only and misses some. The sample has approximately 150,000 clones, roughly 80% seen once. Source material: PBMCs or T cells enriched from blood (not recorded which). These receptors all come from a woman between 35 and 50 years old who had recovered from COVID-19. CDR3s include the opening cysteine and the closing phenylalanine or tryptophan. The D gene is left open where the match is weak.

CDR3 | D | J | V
CASSSPSGGDNSPLHF | - | TRBJ1-6 | TRBV21-1
CASSSFSSTDTQYF | - | TRBJ2-3 | TRBV5-6
CARSPGTTVQETQYF | TRBD2 | TRBJ2-5 | TRBV5-3
CASSSMGQDNEKLFF | TRBD1 | TRBJ1-4 | TRBV7-9
CAWNERRNQPQHF | - | TRBJ1-5 | TRBV30
CASRYAPGKNTEAFF | - | TRBJ1-1 | TRBV11-2
CASSNSGGSYNEQFF | TRBD2 | TRBJ2-1 | TRBV4-1
CASSIDFSGVYGYTF | - | TRBJ1-2 | TRBV19
CASSDRLAGHNEQFF | TRBD2 | TRBJ2-1 | TRBV2
CSVRTTYYEQYF | - | TRBJ2-7 | TRBV29-1
CASSPLRTGAYNEQFF | TRBD1 | TRBJ2-1 | TRBV14